This record concerns one TCR beta chain sequence. Trimming pared 10 bases from V and 7 bases from J, leaving 14 bases between. Germline V gene data show CDR1 as SGHDN and CDR2 as FVKESK. The CDR3 is made up of 13 amino acids. Here immunoSEQ multiplex PCR was the method, and the copy in TCRdb shows in-frame clones only, minus some. Among 35,000 to 40,000 clones, around 78% were seen once, and the ten largest hold 7.5% to 9.5%. The sample originates from a study of a mutant IDH1 vaccine in newly diagnosed glioma. Whole-study context: Receipt of radiotherapy, temozolomide, or both preceded the study, and most received both.

Described time point: baseline, week 1 (first vaccination visit). As for treatment: pre-vaccination baseline after standard-of-care therapy. New WHO grade 3 or 4 IDH1-mutant, ATRX-lost astrocytomas were present in all donors. The specimen was PBMCs, collected from a glioma patient treated with radiotherapy, temozolomide or both. The sequence was obtained from a middle-aged man with glioma. Some clones in this sample may be carry-over from other donors' samples. The chain employs TRBV14 and TRBJ1-6, with D possibly matching TRBD1 (6 bases). CDR3 DNA: TGTGCCACCAGGGGACACGGAAATTCACCCCTCCACTTT. It translates to CATRGHGNSPLHF.